This TCR beta chain was obtained from a study of shared clonotypes between healthy human individuals. Study-wide context: The study used three CD4 naive, three CD4 memory, two CD8 naive and one CD8 memory plate per donor.

Findings of the study overall: A few donors had approximately 4.6% of their naive CD4 clonotypes in common. Represented diversity (both genetic and exposure-history) was limited by the small number of donors.

About this clone: Its antigen is not identified.

Deep-level running was used for the assay. Clones were sequenced by immunoSEQ multiplex PCR, and TCRdb holds only the in-frame ones, with some missing. The repertoire holds around 600,000 clones, with around 97% as singletons. Germline CDR1 reads SEHNR; CDR2 reads FQNEAQ (reference sequence). V lost 0 bases to trimming and J lost 5 bases; unmatched junction nucleotides: 4. CDR3 length: 15 amino acids. The rearrangement uses TRBV7-9 and TRBJ2-5, with 9 bases fitting TRBD1. The receptor was derived from a woman in her thirties in good health. Sequenced input: naive CD4+ T cells sorted from blood. Subset here: CD45RA+ positively selected. The CDR3 reads CASSLAGTGRETQYF. CDR3 bases: TGTGCCAGCAGCTTAGCAGGGACAGGGCGGGAGACCCAGTACTTC.